This T cell receptor beta chain was sequenced in a study of T cells in Graves' hyperthyroidism and ophthalmopathy. Whole-study findings and limits: Most expanded thyroid clonotypes above 0.001 recurred in blood. Separating ophthalmopathy from stable hyperthyroidism was achieved by a 13 V-J model.

The germline V gene encodes CDR1 SEHNR and CDR2 FQNEAQ (reference sequence). The CDR3 has 11 residues. Trimming left V 6 bases short and J 0 bases short, with 2 bases between. This clonotype appeared many times. Its antigen is as yet unknown. Researchers amplified the TCR beta CDR3 regions from RNA transcripts. With the HTBI primer set, the TCR CDR3 went through a first round of RT-PCR. TCRdb re-called the multiplex PCR reads through MiXCR, storing one row per CDR3 protein. The repertoire holds 280,000 or so distinct CDR3 sequences, roughly 15% seen once, with around 31% in the top ten. Among the patients, aged 18 to 65, hyperthyroidism was newly diagnosed and had lasted under 2 months. Diagnoses were established using clinical symptoms, serum thyroxine and TRAb, thyroid ultrasound and orbital computed tomography.

The sequence was obtained from a woman in her forties or fifties with Graves' hyperthyroidism that later progressed to Graves' ophthalmopathy. Sequenced sample: blood. V gene TRBV7-9 combines with J gene TRBJ1-1; D not resolved. CDR3 nucleotides: TGTGCCAGCAGAGTGAACACTGAAGCTTTCTTT. It translates to CASRVNTEAFF.